Sequencing of this TCR beta chain was carried out in a study of regulatory T cells in long-lasting Graves disease. The TCR beta library used iRepertoire HTBI primers with Arm-PCR amplification of CDR3. Per the study methods: Among the samples, around 60 TRBV and 14 to 15 TRBJ segments were identified. TCRdb re-called the multiplex PCR reads with MiXCR, one entry per CDR3 protein. These V and J calls rely on TCRdb rather than the paper's analysis. The sample shows 350,000 to 400,000 distinct CDR3 sequences, around 15% of them seen only once. The germline V gene has CDR1 MDHEN and CDR2 SYDVKM. V dropped 5 bases and J dropped 5; count of bases not matched to a gene: 10. The CDR3 sequence is 17 residues long. General study results and limits: Under persistent disease, TRBV28, TRBJ1-2 and TRBJ2-5 were used preferentially. Comparison showed that persistent patients shared more public clonotypes (under 3,000) than new patients (about 880).

This clonotype was detected only a few times. Its specificity is unknown. Time point defined: newly diagnosed GD, antithyroid drugs for less than 3 months. Extracted RNA from PBMCs served as the source of the TCR library. The receptor was derived from a female donor with Graves disease. The chain combines TRBV28 with TRBJ2-3; 13 bases fit TRBD2. The sample here was peripheral blood mononuclear cells (PBMCs), taken at new diagnosis, from a patient treated with antithyroid drugs. CDR3 sequence reads: CASSELAGGSPQDTQYF. The DNA of the CDR3 is TGTGCCAGCAGTGAACTAGCGGGAGGGTCCCCCCAAGATACGCAGTATTTT.